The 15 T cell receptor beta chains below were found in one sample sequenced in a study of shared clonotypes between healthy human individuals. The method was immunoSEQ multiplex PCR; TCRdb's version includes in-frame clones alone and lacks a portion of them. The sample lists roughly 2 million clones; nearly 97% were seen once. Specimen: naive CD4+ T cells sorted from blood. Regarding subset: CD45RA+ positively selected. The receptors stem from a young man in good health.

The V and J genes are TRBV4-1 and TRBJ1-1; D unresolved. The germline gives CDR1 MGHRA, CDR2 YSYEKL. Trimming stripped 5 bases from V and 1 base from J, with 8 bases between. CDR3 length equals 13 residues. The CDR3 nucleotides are TGCGCCAGCAGCAAATTTCAGAACACTGAAGCTTTCTTT. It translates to CASSKFQNTEAFF.

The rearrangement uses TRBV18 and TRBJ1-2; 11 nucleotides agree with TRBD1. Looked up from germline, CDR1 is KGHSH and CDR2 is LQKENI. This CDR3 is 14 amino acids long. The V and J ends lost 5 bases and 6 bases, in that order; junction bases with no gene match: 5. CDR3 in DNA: TGTGCCAGCTCAGTGGGACAGGGGGTTGATGGCTACACCTTC. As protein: CASSVGQGVDGYTF. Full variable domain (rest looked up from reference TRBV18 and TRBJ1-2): NAGVMQNPRHLVRRRGQEARLRCSPMKGHSHVYWYRQLPEEGLKFMVYLQKENIIDESGMPKERFSAEFPKEGPSILRIQQVVRGDSAAYFCASSVGQGVDGYTFGSGTRLTVV.

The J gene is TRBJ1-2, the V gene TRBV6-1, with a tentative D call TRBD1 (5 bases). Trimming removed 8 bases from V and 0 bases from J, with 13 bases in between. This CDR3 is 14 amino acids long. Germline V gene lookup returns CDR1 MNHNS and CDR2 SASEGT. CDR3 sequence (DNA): TGTGCCAGCGCCCGGGACCCAGCTAACTATGGCTACACCTTC. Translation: CASARDPANYGYTF.

The CDR3 loop reads CASSFSGQLSGQPQHF. The CDR3 region has the DNA TGTGCCAGCAGTTTTTCCGGACAGCTCTCAGGACAGCCCCAGCATTTT. The V gene is TRBV28, the J gene TRBJ1-5; maybe TRBD1 (6 bases). V lost 3 bases and J lost 7, with 19 bases in between. CDR1 and CDR2 (germline): MDHEN, SYDVKM. The CDR3 runs 16 residues.

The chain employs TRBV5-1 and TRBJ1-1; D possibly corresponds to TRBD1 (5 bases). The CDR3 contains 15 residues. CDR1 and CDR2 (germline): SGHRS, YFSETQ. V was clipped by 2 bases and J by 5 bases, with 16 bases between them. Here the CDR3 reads CASSLNLGVGTEAFF. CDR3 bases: TGCGCCAGCAGCTTAAACCTAGGGGTAGGAACTGAAGCTTTCTTT. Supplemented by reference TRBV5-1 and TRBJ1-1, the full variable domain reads KAGVTQTPRYLIKTRGQQVTLSCSPISGHRSVSWYQQTPGQGLQFLFEYFSETQRNKGNFPGRFSGRQFSNSRSEMNVSTLELGDSALYLCASSLNLGVGTEAFFGQGTRLTVV.

The CDR3 loop is CAWSSGAGYNEQFF. CDR3 nucleotide sequence: TGTGCCTGGAGTTCCGGGGCAGGGTACAATGAGCAGTTCTTC. The chain recombines TRBV30 with TRBJ2-1; D assignment may be TRBD1 or TRBD2 (5 bases each). Looked up from germline, CDR1 is GTSNPN and CDR2 is SVGIG (reference sequence). V shed 2 bases and J shed 4 bases, with 12 bases lying between them. CDR3 length equals 14 residues. The complete variable domain, with remaining parts taken from reference TRBV30 and TRBJ2-1, reads SQTIHQWPATLVQPVGSPLSLECTVEGTSNPNLYWYRQAAGRGLQLLFYSVGIGQISSEVPQNLSASRPQDRQFILSSKKLLLSDSGFYLCAWSSGAGYNEQFFGPGTRLTVL.

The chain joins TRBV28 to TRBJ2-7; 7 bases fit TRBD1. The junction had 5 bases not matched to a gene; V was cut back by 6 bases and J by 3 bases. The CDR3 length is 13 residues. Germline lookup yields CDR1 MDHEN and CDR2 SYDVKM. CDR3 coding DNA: TGTGCCAGCAGCCCGACAGGGATCTACGAGCAGTACTTC. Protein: CASSPTGIYEQYF.

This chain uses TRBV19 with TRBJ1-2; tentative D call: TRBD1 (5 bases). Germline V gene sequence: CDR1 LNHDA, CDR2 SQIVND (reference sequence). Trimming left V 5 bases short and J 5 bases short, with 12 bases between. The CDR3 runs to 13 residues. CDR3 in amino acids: CASSFGQEYGYTF. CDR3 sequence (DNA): TGTGCCAGTAGTTTCGGACAAGAATATGGCTACACCTTC. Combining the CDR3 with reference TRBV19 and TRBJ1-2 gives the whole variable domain DGGITQSPKYLFRKEGQNVTLSCEQNLNHDAMYWYRQDPGQGLRLIYYSQIVNDFQKGDIAEGYSVSREKKESFPLTVTSAQKNPTAFYLCASSFGQEYGYTFGSGTRLTVV.

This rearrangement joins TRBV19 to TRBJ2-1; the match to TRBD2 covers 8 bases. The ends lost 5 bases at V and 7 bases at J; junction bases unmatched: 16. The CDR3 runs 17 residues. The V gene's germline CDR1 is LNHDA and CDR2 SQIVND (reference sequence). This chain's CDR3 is CASSPLVGLVTSNEQFF. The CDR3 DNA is TGTGCCAGTAGTCCCCTCGTGGGACTAGTAACGTCAAATGAGCAGTTCTTC.

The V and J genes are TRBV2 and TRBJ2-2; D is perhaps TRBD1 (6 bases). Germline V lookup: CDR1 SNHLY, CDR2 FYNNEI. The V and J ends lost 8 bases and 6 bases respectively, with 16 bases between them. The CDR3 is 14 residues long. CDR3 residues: CASSVQGVPGELFF. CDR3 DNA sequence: TGTGCCAGCTCTGTACAGGGTGTTCCCGGGGAGCTGTTTTTT.

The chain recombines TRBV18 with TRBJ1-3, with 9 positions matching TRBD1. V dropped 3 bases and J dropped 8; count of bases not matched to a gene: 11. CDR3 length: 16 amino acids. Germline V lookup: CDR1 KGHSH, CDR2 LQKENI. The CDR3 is CASSPSSGQGGHTIYF. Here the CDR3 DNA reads TGTGCCAGCTCACCGTCGTCGGGACAGGGTGGGCACACCATATATTTT.

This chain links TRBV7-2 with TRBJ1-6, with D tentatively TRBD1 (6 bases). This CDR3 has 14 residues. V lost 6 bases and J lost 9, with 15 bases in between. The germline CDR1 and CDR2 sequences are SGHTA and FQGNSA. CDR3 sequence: CASRLTGLTSPLHF. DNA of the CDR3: TGTGCCAGCAGACTCACAGGGCTAACTTCACCCCTCCACTTT.

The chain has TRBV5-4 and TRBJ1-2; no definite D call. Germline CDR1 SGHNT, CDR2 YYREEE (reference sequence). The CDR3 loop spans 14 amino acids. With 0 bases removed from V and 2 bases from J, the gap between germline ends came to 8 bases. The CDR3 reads CASSLGTLNYGYTF. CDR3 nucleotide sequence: TGTGCCAGCAGCTTGGGGACCCTGAACTATGGCTACACCTTC.

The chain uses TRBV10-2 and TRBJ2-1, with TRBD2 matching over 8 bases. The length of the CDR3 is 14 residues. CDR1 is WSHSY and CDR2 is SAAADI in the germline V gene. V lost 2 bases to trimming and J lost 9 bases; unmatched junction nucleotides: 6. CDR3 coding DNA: TGCGCCAGCAGTGAGAGCTGGCGGGGGGCTGAGCAGTTCTTC. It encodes CASSESWRGAEQFF.

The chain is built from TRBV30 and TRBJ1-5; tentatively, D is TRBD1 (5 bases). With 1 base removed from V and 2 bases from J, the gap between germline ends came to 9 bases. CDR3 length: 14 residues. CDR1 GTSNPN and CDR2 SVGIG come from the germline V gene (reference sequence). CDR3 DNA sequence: TGTGCCTGGAGTGGACAGAGTGGCAATCAGCCCCAGCATTTT. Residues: CAWSGQSGNQPQHF.